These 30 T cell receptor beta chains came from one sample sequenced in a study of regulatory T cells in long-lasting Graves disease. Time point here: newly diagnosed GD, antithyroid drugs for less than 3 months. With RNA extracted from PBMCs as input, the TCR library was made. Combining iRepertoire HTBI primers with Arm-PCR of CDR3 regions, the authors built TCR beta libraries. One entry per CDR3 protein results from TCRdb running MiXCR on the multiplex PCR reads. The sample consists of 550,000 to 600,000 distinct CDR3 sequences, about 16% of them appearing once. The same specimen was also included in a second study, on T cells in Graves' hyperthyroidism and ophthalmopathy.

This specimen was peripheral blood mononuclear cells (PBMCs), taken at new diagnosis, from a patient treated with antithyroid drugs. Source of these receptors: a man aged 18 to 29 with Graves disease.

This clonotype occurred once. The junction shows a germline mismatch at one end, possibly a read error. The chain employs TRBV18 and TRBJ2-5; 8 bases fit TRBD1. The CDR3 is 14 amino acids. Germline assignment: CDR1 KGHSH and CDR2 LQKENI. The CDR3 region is CGSSAGGGQETQCF. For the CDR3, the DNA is TGTGGCAGCTCAGCAGGGGGCGGCCAAGAGACCCAGTGCTTC.

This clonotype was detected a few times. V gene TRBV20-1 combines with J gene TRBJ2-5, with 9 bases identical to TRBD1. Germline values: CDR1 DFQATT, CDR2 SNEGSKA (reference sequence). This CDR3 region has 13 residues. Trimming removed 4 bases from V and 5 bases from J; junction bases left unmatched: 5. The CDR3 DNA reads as TGCAGTGCTAACAGGGGGCAGTGGGAGACCCAGTACTTC. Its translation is CSANRGQWETQYF.

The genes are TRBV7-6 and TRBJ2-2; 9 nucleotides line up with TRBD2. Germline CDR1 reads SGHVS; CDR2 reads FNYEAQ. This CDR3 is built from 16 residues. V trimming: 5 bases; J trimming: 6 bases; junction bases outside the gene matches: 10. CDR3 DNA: TGTGCCAGCAGCCCGCCGTGGGCGGGAGGGCCCGGGGAGCTGTTTTTT. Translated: CASSPPWAGGPGELFF.

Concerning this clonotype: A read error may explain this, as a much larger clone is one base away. CDR3 sequence: CASSLVAAIGQSF. As DNA, the CDR3 is TGTGCCAGCAGCTTAGTGGCGGCCATCGGGCAGTCCTTC. V usage is TRBV11-2 and J usage is TRBJ2-4, with no clear D. Per germline, CDR1 SGHAT and CDR2 FQNNGV. The CDR3 loop spans 13 amino acids.

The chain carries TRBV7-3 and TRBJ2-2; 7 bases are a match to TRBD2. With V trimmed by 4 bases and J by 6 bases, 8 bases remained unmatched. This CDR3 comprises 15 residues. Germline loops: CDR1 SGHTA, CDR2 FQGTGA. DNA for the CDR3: TGTGCCAGCAGCTCCCCCCGCCGGGGGGCCGGGGAGCTGTTTTTT. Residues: CASSSPRRGAGELFF.

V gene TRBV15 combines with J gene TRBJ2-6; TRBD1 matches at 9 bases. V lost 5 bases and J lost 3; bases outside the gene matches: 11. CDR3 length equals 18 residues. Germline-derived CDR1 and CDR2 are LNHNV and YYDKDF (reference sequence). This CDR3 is CATSPRDRVDFGANVLTF. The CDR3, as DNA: TGTGCCACCAGCCCCCGGGACAGGGTCGATTTTGGGGCCAACGTCCTGACTTTC.

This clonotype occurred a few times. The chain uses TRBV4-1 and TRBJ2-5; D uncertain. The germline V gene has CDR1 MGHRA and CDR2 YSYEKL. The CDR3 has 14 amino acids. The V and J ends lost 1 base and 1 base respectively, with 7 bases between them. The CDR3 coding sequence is TGCGCCAGCAGCCAAGCCTGGAGCCAAGAGACCCAGTACTTC. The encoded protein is CASSQAWSQETQYF.

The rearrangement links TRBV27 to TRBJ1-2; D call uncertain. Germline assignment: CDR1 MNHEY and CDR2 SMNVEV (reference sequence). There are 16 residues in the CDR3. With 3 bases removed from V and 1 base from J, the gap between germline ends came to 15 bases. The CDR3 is CASSLGQASLNYGYTF. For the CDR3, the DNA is TGTGCCAGCAGTTTGGGCCAGGCATCCCTTAACTATGGCTACACCTTC.

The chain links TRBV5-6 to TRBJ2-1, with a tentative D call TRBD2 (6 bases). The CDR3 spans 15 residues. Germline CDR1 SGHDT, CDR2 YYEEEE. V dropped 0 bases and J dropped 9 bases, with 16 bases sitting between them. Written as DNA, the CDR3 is TGTGCCAGCAGCTTGGGAGAACTAGCTCGGGCTGAGCAGTTCTTC. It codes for CASSLGELARAEQFF.

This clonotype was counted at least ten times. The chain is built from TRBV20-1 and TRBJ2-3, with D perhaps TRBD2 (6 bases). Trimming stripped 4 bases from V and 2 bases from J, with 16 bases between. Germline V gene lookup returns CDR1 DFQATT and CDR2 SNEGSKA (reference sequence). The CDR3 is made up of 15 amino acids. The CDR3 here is CSATAFSGHTDTQYF. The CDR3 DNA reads TGCAGTGCTACGGCTTTTAGCGGCCACACAGATACGCAGTATTTT.

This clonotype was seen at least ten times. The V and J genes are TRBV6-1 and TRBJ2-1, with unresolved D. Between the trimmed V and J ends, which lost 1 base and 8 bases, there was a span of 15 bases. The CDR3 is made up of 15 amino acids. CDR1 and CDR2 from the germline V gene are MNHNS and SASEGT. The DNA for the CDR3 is TGTGCCAGCAGTGAAGGGAATAGTCGGTCTGATGAGCAGTTCTTC. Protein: CASSEGNSRSDEQFF.

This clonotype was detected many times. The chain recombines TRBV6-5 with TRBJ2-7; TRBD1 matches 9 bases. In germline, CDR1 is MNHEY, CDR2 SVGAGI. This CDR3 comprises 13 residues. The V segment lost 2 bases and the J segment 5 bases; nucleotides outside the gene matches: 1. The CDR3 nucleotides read TGTGCCAGCAGTTACGACAGGGGGGACGAGCAGTACTTC. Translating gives CASSYDRGDEQYF.

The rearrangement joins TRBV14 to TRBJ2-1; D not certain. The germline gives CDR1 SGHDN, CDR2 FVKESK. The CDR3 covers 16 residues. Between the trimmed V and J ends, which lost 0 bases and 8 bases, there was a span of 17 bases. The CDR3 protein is CASSQDWAVRSDEQFF. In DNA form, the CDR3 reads TGTGCCAGCAGCCAAGATTGGGCCGTCCGAAGCGATGAGCAGTTCTTC. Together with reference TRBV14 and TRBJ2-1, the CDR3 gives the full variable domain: EAGVTQFPSHSVIEKGQTVTLRCDPISGHDNLYWYRRVMGKEIKFLLHFVKESKQDESGMPNNRFLAERTGGTYSTLKVQPAELEDSGVYFCASSQDWAVRSDEQFFGPGTRLTVL.

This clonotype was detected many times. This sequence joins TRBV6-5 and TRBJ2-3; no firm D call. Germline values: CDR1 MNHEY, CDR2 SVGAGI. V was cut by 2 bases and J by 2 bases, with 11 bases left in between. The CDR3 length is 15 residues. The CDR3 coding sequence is TGTGCCAGCAGTTACGCCCCCAGCCCCACAGATACGCAGTATTTT. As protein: CASSYAPSPTDTQYF.

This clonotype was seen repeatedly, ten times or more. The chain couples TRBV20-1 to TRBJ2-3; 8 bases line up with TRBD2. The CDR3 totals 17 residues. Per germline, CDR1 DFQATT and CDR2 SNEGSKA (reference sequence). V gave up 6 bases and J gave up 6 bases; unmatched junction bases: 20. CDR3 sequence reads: CSAPWGAGVTRWDTQYF. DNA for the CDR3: TGCAGTGCCCCGTGGGGAGCGGGAGTCACTAGGTGGGATACGCAGTATTTT.

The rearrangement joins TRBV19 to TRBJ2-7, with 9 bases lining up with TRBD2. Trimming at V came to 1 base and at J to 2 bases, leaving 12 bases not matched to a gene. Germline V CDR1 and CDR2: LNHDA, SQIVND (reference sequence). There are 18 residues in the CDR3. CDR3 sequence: CASSIGSGSSGTPYEQYF. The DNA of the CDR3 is TGTGCCAGTAGTATAGGTAGCGGGAGTTCCGGAACGCCCTACGAGCAGTACTTC. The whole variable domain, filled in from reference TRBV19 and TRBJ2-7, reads DGGITQSPKYLFRKEGQNVTLSCEQNLNHDAMYWYRQDPGQGLRLIYYSQIVNDFQKGDIAEGYSVSREKKESFPLTVTSAQKNPTAFYLCASSIGSGSSGTPYEQYFGPGTRLTVT.

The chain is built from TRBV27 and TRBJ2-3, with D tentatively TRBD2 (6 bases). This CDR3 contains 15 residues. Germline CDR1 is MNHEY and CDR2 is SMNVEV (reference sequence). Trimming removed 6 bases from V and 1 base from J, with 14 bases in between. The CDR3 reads CASRAGLTGTDTQYF. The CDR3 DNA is TGTGCCAGCAGGGCTGGACTAACTGGCACAGATACGCAGTATTTT.

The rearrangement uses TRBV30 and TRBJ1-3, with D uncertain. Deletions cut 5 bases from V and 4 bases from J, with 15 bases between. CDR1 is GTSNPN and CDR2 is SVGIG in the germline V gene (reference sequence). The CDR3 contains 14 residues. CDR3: CAWGLWESGNTIYF. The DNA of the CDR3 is TGTGCCTGGGGCCTTTGGGAATCGGGAAACACCATATATTTT.

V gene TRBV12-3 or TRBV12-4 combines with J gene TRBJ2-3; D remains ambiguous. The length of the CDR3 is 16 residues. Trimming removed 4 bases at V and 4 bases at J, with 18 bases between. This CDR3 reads CASSYGWGNRPDTQYF. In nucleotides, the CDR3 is TGTGCCAGCAGTTACGGGTGGGGAAATCGACCAGATACGCAGTATTTT.

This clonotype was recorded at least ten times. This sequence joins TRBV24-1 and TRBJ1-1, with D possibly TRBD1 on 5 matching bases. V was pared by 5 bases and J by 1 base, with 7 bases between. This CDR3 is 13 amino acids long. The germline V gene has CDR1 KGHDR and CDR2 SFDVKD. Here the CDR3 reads CATSGGSNTEAFF. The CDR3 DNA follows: TGTGCCACCAGTGGGGGCTCGAACACTGAAGCTTTCTTT.

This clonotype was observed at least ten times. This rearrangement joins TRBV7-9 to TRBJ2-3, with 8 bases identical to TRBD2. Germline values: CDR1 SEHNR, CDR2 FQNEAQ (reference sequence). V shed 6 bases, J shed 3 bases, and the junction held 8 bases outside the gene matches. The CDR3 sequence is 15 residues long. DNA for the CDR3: TGTGCCAGCAGTTACCCGAGCGGGAGTACAGATACGCAGTATTTT. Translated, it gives CASSYPSGSTDTQYF.

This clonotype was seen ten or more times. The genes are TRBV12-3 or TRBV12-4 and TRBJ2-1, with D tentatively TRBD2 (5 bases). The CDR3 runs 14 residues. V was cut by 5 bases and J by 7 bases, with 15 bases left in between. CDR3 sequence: CASSGLSGSNEQFF. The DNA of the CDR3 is TGTGCCAGCAGTGGACTGTCCGGGTCGAATGAGCAGTTCTTC.

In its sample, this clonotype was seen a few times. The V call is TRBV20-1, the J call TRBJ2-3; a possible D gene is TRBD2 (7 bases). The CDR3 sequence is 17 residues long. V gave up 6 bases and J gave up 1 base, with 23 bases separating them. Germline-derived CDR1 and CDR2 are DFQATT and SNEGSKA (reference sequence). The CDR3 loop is CSAIPGGGSSRTDTQYF. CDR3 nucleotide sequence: TGCAGTGCAATACCCGGGGGCGGGAGTAGTCGCACAGATACGCAGTATTTT.

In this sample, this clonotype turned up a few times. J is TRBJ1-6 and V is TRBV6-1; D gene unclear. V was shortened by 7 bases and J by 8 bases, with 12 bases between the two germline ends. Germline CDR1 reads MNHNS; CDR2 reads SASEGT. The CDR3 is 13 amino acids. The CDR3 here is CASNQTEYSPLHF. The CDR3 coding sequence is TGTGCCAGCAACCAGACGGAGTATTCACCCCTCCACTTT.

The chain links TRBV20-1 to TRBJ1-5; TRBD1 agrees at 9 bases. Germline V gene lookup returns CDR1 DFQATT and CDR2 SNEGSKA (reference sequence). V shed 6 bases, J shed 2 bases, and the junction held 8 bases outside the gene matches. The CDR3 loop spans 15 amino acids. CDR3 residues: CSARDRAGGNQPQHF. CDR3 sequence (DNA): TGCAGTGCAAGGGACAGGGCGGGGGGCAATCAGCCCCAGCATTTT.

The CDR3 loop reads CAISERGTGELFF. The CDR3 DNA reads as TGTGCCATCAGTGAGCGGGGAACCGGGGAGCTGTTTTTT. The chain is built from TRBV10-3 and TRBJ2-2, with D possibly TRBD2 on 5 matching bases. This CDR3 contains 13 residues. V was cut by 2 bases and J by 5 bases, with 6 bases left in between. The V gene's germline CDR1 is ENHRY and CDR2 SYGVKD.

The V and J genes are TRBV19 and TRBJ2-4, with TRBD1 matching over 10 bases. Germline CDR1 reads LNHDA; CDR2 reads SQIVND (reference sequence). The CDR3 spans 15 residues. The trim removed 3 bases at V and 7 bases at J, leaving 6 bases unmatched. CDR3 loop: CASSIGTGDKNIQYF. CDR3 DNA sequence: TGTGCCAGTAGTATCGGGACAGGGGATAAGAACATTCAGTACTTC.

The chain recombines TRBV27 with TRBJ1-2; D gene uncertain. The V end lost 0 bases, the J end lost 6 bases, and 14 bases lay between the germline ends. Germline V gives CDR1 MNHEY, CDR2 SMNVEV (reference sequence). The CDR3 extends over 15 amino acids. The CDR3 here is CASSLSPDDVNGYTF. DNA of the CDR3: TGTGCCAGCAGTTTATCCCCAGACGACGTGAATGGCTACACCTTC.

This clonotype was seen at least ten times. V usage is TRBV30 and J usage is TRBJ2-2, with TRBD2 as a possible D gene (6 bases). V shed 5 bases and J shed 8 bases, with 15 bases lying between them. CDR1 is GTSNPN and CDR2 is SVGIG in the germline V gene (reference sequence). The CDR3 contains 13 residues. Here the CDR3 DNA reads TGTGCCTGGTCTTCGGGGGACCCGGGGGAGCTGTTTTTT. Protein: CAWSSGDPGELFF.

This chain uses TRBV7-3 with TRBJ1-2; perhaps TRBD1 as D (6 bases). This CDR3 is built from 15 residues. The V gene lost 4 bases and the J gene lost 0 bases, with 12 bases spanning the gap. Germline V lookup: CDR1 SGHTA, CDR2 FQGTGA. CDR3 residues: CASSWTVDPNYGYTF. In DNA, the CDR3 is TGTGCCAGCAGCTGGACAGTAGATCCTAACTATGGCTACACCTTC.